Described below is a single TCR beta chain sequence and its context. The antigen is undetermined. The data originate from a study of somatic mutations in cytotoxic T cells in rheumatoid arthritis. The study, taken as a whole, reports: The modest underrepresentation of TRBV07 observed in rheumatoid arthritis patients was not subjected to multiple-comparison adjustment. Rheumatoid arthritis patients were compared with age-matched healthy controls, and their CD8+ T-cell clonality did not differ significantly.

The V segment lost 6 bases and the J segment 2 bases; nucleotides outside the gene matches: 12. From germline, CDR1 is MDHEN and CDR2 SYDVKM. The CDR3 totals 17 residues. Authors' methods: There were rare matches between patient CD8+ clones larger than 1% and published virus-specific TCRB sequences. The data were produced by immunoSEQ multiplex PCR, yet TCRdb's version contains in-frame clones alone and is incomplete. V and J calls and clone size are as listed in that table; D and trimming were resolved from the DNA. This sample has 9,000 or so clones, with roughly 79% found just once. Once isolated by positive magnetic bead selection, the CD4+ and CD8+ cells had their purity checked by flow cytometry.

The chain couples TRBV28 to TRBJ2-2; TRBD1 matches 7 bases. The sequencing sample was made of CD8+ T cells sorted from blood. This clonotype originated in an adult with rheumatoid arthritis. The CDR3: CASRPEYGTENTGELFF. The CDR3 DNA follows: TGTGCCAGCAGGCCCGAATACGGGACAGAAAACACCGGGGAGCTGTTTTTT.